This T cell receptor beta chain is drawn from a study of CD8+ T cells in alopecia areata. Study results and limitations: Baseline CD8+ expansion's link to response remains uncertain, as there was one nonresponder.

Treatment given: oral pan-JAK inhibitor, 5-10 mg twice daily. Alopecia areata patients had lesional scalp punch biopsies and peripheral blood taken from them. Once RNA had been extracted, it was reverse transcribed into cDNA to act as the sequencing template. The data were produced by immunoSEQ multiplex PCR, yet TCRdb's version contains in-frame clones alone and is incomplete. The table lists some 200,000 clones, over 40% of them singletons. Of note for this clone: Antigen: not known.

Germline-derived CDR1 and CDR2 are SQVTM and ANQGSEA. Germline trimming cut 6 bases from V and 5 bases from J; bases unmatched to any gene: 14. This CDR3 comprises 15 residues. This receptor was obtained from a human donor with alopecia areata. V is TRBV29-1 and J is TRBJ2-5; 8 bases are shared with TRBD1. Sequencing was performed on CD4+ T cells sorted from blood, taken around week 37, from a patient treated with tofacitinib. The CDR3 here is CSVEHYSDRDETQYF. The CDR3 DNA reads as TGCAGCGTAGAGCACTATTCGGACAGGGATGAGACCCAGTACTTC.